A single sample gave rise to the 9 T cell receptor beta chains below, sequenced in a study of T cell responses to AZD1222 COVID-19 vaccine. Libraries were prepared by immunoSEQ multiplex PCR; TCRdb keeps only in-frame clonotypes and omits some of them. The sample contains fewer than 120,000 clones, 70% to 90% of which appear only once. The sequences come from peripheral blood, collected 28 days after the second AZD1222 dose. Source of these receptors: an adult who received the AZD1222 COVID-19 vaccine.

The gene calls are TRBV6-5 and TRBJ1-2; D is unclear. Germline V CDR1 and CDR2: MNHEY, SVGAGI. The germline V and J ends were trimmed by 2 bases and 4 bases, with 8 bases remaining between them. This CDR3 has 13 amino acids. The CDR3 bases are TGTGCCAGCAGTTACGCTCGATTCTATGGCTACACCTTC. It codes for CASSYARFYGYTF.

The CDR3 protein is CASSFGASGEQYF. The CDR3 coding sequence is TGCGCCAGCAGCTTTGGGGCTTCGGGCGAGCAGTACTTC. The chain has TRBV5-1 and TRBJ2-7; possibly TRBD1 for D (5 bases). Between the trimmed V and J ends, which lost 2 bases and 6 bases, there was a span of 12 bases. The germline V gene encodes CDR1 SGHRS and CDR2 YFSETQ. This CDR3 has 13 amino acids.

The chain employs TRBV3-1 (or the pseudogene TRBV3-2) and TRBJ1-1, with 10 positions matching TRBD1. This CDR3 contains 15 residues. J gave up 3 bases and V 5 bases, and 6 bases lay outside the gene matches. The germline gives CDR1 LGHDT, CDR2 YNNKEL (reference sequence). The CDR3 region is CASSVSTGGHTEAFF. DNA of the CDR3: TGTGCCAGCAGCGTATCGACAGGGGGCCACACTGAAGCTTTCTTT.

The DNA of the CDR3 is TGCGCCAGCAGTGAAAGGGAGAGGACAGGGGCTTATATGAACACTGAAGCTTTCTTT. This encodes CASSERERTGAYMNTEAFF. The genes are TRBV10-1 and TRBJ1-1; TRBD1 matches 9 bases. Trimming removed 3 bases from V and 0 bases from J; junction bases left unmatched: 14. The CDR3 extends over 19 amino acids. Germline CDR1 WNHNN, CDR2 SYGVQD (reference sequence).

The CDR3 region is CASSLYSGQETQYF. The DNA for the CDR3 is TGTGCCAGTAGTCTGTATAGCGGCCAAGAGACCCAGTACTTC. The rearrangement links TRBV19 to TRBJ2-5, with D possibly TRBD2 on 6 matching bases. The V gene's germline CDR1 is LNHDA and CDR2 SQIVND (reference sequence). Trimming removed 5 bases at V and 1 base at J, with 11 bases between. The CDR3 is 14 residues long.

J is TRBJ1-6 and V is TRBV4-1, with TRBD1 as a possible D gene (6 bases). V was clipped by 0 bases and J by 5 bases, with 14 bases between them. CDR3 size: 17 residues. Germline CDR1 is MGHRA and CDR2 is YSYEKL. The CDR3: CASSQESLGQNNSPLHF. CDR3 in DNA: TGCGCCAGCAGCCAAGAAAGTCTGGGACAAAATAATTCACCCCTCCACTTT.

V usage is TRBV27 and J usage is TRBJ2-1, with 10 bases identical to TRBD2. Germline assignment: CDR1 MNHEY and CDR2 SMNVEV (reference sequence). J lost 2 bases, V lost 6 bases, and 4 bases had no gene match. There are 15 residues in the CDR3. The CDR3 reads CASRLAGITYNEQFF. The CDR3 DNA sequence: TGTGCCAGCAGACTAGCGGGAATCACCTACAATGAGCAGTTCTTC.

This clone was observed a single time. Here the CDR3 DNA reads TGTGCCAGCAAGTACCTCGAGGGGGATACCATATATTTT. Protein product: CASKYLEGDTIYF. The chain recombines TRBV6-5 with TRBJ1-3; TRBD1 might be the D (6 bases). CDR1 MNHEY and CDR2 SVGAGI come from the germline V gene. The length of the CDR3 is 13 residues. V was cut by 7 bases and J by 10 bases, with 17 bases left in between.

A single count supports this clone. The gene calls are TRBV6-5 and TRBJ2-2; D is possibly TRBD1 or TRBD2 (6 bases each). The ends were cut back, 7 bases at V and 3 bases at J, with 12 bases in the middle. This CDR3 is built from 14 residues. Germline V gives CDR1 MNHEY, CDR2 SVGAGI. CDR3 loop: CASIQGLDTGELFF. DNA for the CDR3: TGTGCCAGCATACAGGGACTCGACACCGGGGAGCTGTTTTTT.